Following are 13 T cell receptor beta chains from one sample sequenced in a study of CD8+ T cells in alopecia areata. RNA, once extracted, was reverse transcribed into cDNA for use as the sequencing template. TCRdb's copy holds only in-frame clones and misses some; the assay was immunoSEQ multiplex PCR. The table includes about 190,000 clones, roughly three fifths detected once. The treatment: oral pan-JAK inhibitor, 5-10 mg twice daily. The sample here was CD4+ T cells sorted from blood, taken at week 4, from a patient treated with tofacitinib. The receptors derive from a human donor with alopecia areata.

This clone was observed a single time. This CDR3 reads CATSSSGGIRNEQFF. CDR3 sequence (DNA): TGTGCCACCAGCTCCTCGGGAGGGATTCGGAATGAGCAGTTCTTC. The chain links TRBV15 to TRBJ2-1; TRBD2 aligns across 8 bases. Germline V lookup: CDR1 LNHNV, CDR2 YYDKDF (reference sequence). V lost 5 bases and J lost 7; bases outside the gene matches: 10. The CDR3 consists of 15 residues.

This clone was observed a few times. The gene calls are TRBV5-1 and TRBJ2-7; no firm D call. The CDR3 has 13 residues. Germline values: CDR1 SGHRS, CDR2 YFSETQ. The germline V and J ends were trimmed by 0 bases and 7 bases, with 11 bases remaining between them. In DNA, the CDR3 is TGCGCCAGCAGCTTGGTAGGCCAAGGGGAGCAGTACTTC. Translating gives CASSLVGQGEQYF.

V usage is TRBV14 and J usage is TRBJ1-2; TRBD1 might be the D (5 bases). CDR3 size: 13 residues. V was clipped by 1 base and J by 8 bases, with 11 bases between them. Per germline, CDR1 SGHDN and CDR2 FVKESK. The CDR3 DNA follows: TGTGCCAGCAGCCAAGTCCCAGGGAACGGCTACACCTTC. Translating gives CASSQVPGNGYTF.

The rearrangement links TRBV4-1 to TRBJ1-1; D may be TRBD1 (5 bases). V was shortened by 4 bases and J by 1 base, with 13 bases between the two germline ends. The CDR3 extends over 15 amino acids. The germline V gene encodes CDR1 MGHRA and CDR2 YSYEKL. CDR3 nucleotide sequence: TGCGCCAGCAGCCTCGATTCCGGGACGAACACTGAAGCTTTCTTT. Translation: CASSLDSGTNTEAFF.

The chain has TRBV14 and TRBJ2-1; D is undetermined. The germline V and J ends were trimmed by 8 bases and 4 bases, with 6 bases remaining between them. The germline V gene has CDR1 SGHDN and CDR2 FVKESK. This CDR3 spans 11 amino acids. Written as DNA, the CDR3 is TGTGCCAGCGGTGGGTACAATGAGCAGTTCTTC. Protein sequence: CASGGYNEQFF.

This chain connects TRBV30 to TRBJ2-7; weak D call: TRBD2 (6 bases). The V end lost 3 bases, the J end lost 3 bases, and 9 bases lay between the germline ends. Germline CDR1 reads GTSNPN; CDR2 reads SVGIG (reference sequence). The length of the CDR3 is 12 residues. The CDR3 bases are TGTGCCTGGAGCTCGGACTACTACGAGCAGTACTTC. Its protein product is CAWSSDYYEQYF.

The chain recombines TRBV2 with TRBJ2-1, with 10 positions matching TRBD1. The germline gives CDR1 SNHLY, CDR2 FYNNEI. The CDR3 runs to 13 residues. The V and J ends lost 6 bases and 9 bases, in that order; junction bases with no gene match: 5. This CDR3 reads CASRRQGAGEQFF. The CDR3 bases are TGTGCCAGCAGGAGACAGGGGGCGGGTGAGCAGTTCTTC.

This clone has only a few counts. The chain uses TRBV29-1 and TRBJ2-7; D gene unclear. Trimming pared 4 bases from V and 0 bases from J, leaving 7 bases between. The length of the CDR3 is 12 residues. CDR1 and CDR2 from the germline V gene are SQVTM and ANQGSEA. The CDR3 region has the DNA TGCAGCGTTGTTTCCCCCTCCTACGAGCAGTACTTC. It specifies CSVVSPSYEQYF.

This clone was recorded a few times. The chain employs TRBV29-1 and TRBJ2-5; 11 bases map to TRBD1. Losses at the gene ends were 7 bases for V and 1 base for J; bases not matched to a gene: 5. This CDR3 is 14 amino acids long. Germline CDR1 and CDR2: SQVTM and ANQGSEA. In nucleotides, the CDR3 is TGCAGCGACCTTGGACAGGGGGCCCAAGAGACCCAGTACTTC. Residues: CSDLGQGAQETQYF.

CDR3 residues: CASRTGGADGYTF. The CDR3 DNA follows: TGTGCCAGCAGAACAGGGGGCGCGGATGGCTACACCTTC. This rearrangement joins TRBV28 to TRBJ1-2; TRBD1 matches 9 bases. Trimming cost V 6 bases and J 6 bases; bases outside gene matches: 5. The germline gives CDR1 MDHEN, CDR2 SYDVKM. The CDR3 spans 13 residues.

The chain carries TRBV28 and TRBJ1-2; a weak D match, TRBD1 (5 bases). The CDR3 length is 13 residues. Trimming stripped 7 bases from V and 7 bases from J, with 16 bases between. The germline V gene has CDR1 MDHEN and CDR2 SYDVKM. The DNA for the CDR3 is TGTGCCAGCATCTCTTCGGCGGGGGGTGGCTACACCTTC. This sequence encodes CASISSAGGGYTF.

The chain uses TRBV30 and TRBJ1-1, with D perhaps TRBD1 (5 bases). CDR3 size: 17 residues. Germline CDR1 is GTSNPN and CDR2 is SVGIG (reference sequence). Trimming cost V 0 bases and J 4 bases, with 21 bases left between them. The DNA of the CDR3 is TGTGCCTGGAGTGTAAGCAGGGTCCCCGCGAGGGGCACTGAAGCTTTCTTT. Amino acid sequence: CAWSVSRVPARGTEAFF.

The CDR3 protein is CAWIRSGSGSQYF. DNA of the CDR3: TGTGCCTGGATCCGCAGCGGGAGTGGCAGCCAGTACTTC. V is TRBV30 and J is TRBJ2-5, with TRBD2 matching over 8 bases. This CDR3 has 13 amino acids. J lost 10 bases, V lost 4 bases, and 11 bases had no gene match. CDR1 and CDR2 (germline): GTSNPN, SVGIG (reference sequence).